This TCR beta chain was obtained from a study of cytomegalovirus exposure and HLA in healthy donors. At the level of the study: An earlier analysis found around 100 million unique TCR beta sequences from roughly 170 million T cells.

Vbeta (60) and Jbeta (13) primers were used in the PCR. Some clones are missing from TCRdb's copy, which holds only in-frame ones; the method was immunoSEQ multiplex PCR. The sample shows over 120,000 clones, around 9.7% of them seen only once. This clone was counted only a few times. V was clipped by 2 bases and J by 6 bases, with 12 bases between them. The CDR3 runs to 14 residues. Germline CDR1 is SGHRS and CDR2 is YFSETQ. The material sequenced was PBMCs. The TCR comes from a man over 45 in good health and CMV-seronegative. The chain employs TRBV5-1 and TRBJ1-5; no definite D call. DNA of the CDR3: TGCGCCAGCAGCTTAGGCGGGGTGGGTCAGCCCCAGCATTTT. Protein sequence: CASSLGGVGQPQHF.